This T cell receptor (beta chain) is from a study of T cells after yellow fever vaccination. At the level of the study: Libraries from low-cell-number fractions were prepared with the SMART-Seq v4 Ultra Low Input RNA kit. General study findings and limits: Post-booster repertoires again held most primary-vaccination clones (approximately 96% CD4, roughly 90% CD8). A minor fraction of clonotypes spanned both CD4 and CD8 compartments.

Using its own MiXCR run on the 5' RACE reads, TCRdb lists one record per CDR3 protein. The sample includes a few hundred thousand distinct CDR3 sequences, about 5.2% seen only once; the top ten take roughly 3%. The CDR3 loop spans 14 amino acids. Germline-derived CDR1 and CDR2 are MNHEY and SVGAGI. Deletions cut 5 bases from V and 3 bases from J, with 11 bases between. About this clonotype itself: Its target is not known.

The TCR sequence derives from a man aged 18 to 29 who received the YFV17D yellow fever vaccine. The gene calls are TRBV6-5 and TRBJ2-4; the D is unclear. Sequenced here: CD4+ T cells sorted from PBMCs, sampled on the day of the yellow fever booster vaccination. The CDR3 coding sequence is TGTGCCAGCAGTAGGAGCTTAGGCAAAAACATTCAGTACTTC. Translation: CASSRSLGKNIQYF.